A single sample gave rise to the 22 T cell receptor beta chains below, sequenced in a study of T-cell memory formation after mild COVID-19. MiXCR, applied by TCRdb to the 5' RACE reads, yields one record per CDR3 protein. The profile covers about 150,000 distinct CDR3 sequences, with approximately 25% appearing a single time and roughly 24% taken by the ten largest. Sequencing used PBMCs or a T cell subset sorted from them (not recorded which). The receptors derive from an adult woman who had mild COVID-19 (a few samples of this study predate the infection). Cell type and time point are not known.

The chain carries TRBV27 and TRBJ1-5, with 7 bases lining up with TRBD1. V lost 3 bases, J lost 1 base, and 12 bases stayed unmatched. From germline, CDR1 is MNHEY and CDR2 SMNVEV (reference sequence). The CDR3 covers 18 residues. In DNA form, the CDR3 reads TGTGCCAGCAGTTTGGCAGGGGGTATTGCGGGGAGCAATCAGCCCCAGCATTTT. Encoded protein: CASSLAGGIAGSNQPQHF.

This clonotype was picked up a small number of times. The chain links TRBV12-3 or TRBV12-4 to TRBJ2-1; 8 bases align to TRBD2. This CDR3 comprises 16 residues. Germline trimming cut 6 bases from V and 6 bases from J; bases unmatched to any gene: 13. The CDR3 is CASSRGGSGAVNEQFF. The CDR3 DNA reads as TGTGCCAGCAGCCGAGGTGGTAGCGGGGCGGTCAATGAGCAGTTCTTC.

The chain combines TRBV9 with TRBJ1-5; perhaps TRBD1 as D (5 bases). The CDR3 is 15 amino acids. Germline V lookup: CDR1 SGDLS, CDR2 YYNGEE. Trimming took off 2 bases at V and 1 base at J, with 10 bases between the two ends. CDR3 sequence reads: CASSVAGLSNQPQHF. CDR3 coding DNA: TGTGCCAGCAGCGTGGCGGGACTCAGCAATCAGCCCCAGCATTTT.

This clonotype has just a few counts. The chain couples TRBV24-1 to TRBJ2-5, with D tentatively TRBD2 (5 bases). Germline values: CDR1 KGHDR, CDR2 SFDVKD. The CDR3 has 12 amino acids. V was cut by 3 bases and J by 7 bases, with 8 bases left in between. The CDR3 DNA reads as TGTGCCACCAGTGATCTCCGGGGGACCCAGTACTTC. Encoded protein: CATSDLRGTQYF.

This clonotype was found a few times. The chain employs TRBV27 and TRBJ2-1, with TRBD2 as a possible D gene (6 bases). V was cut by 1 base and J by 0 bases, with 10 bases left in between. The germline gives CDR1 MNHEY, CDR2 SMNVEV (reference sequence). The CDR3 sequence is 16 residues long. CDR3 region: CASSLFGGPSYNEQFF. CDR3 in DNA: TGTGCCAGCAGTTTATTCGGGGGACCCTCCTACAATGAGCAGTTCTTC.

This chain uses TRBV19 with TRBJ1-1; no firm D call. CDR3 length: 12 residues. The germline V gene encodes CDR1 LNHDA and CDR2 SQIVND (reference sequence). Trimming took 5 bases from V and 4 from J, leaving 8 bases between them. The CDR3 protein is CASSRGFTEAFF. CDR3 DNA sequence: TGTGCCAGTAGTCGGGGATTCACTGAAGCTTTCTTT.

V and J are TRBV20-1 and TRBJ2-5, with 9 bases fitting TRBD2. The trim removed 1 base at V and 3 bases at J, leaving 9 bases unmatched. The CDR3 loop spans 16 amino acids. Germline assignment: CDR1 DFQATT and CDR2 SNEGSKA (reference sequence). The CDR3 nucleotides are TGCAGTGCTAGAGGACTAGCGGACGCGGGGGAAGAGACCCAGTACTTC. Protein: CSARGLADAGEETQYF.

This clonotype has a handful of counts. The rearrangement uses TRBV2 and TRBJ2-5; D gene ambiguous. The germline V gene encodes CDR1 SNHLY and CDR2 FYNNEI. V gave up 6 bases and J gave up 4 bases, with 6 bases separating them. This CDR3 contains 11 residues. CDR3 residues: CASRGSETQYF. In nucleotides, the CDR3 is TGTGCCAGCAGGGGTTCAGAGACCCAGTACTTC.

The rearrangement joins TRBV7-6 to TRBJ2-5; D not certain. This CDR3 comprises 13 residues. V was pared by 0 bases and J by 5 bases, with 7 bases between. Germline V gene lookup returns CDR1 SGHVS and CDR2 FNYEAQ. CDR3 in DNA: TGTGCCAGCAGCTTAGCCCACGGGGAGACCCAGTACTTC. Translation gives CASSLAHGETQYF. The variable domain in full, with the rest retrieved from reference TRBV7-6 and TRBJ2-5, is GAGVSQSPRYKVTKRGQDVALRCDPISGHVSLYWYRQALGQGPEFLTYFNYEAQQDKSGLPNDRFSAERPEGSISTLTIQRTEQRDSAMYRCASSLAHGETQYFGPGTRLLVL.

This clonotype was observed a few times. The chain couples TRBV27 to TRBJ2-1, with D possibly being TRBD2 (6 bases). The CDR3 contains 12 residues. V lost 9 bases and J 10 bases, leaving 16 bases between the germline ends. Germline CDR1 and CDR2: MNHEY and SMNVEV (reference sequence). CDR3 in amino acids: CASCISGREQFF. The DNA for the CDR3 is TGTGCCAGTTGCATAAGCGGGCGGGAGCAGTTCTTC.

The V and J genes are TRBV29-1 and TRBJ1-1, with D tentatively TRBD1 (6 bases). CDR1 and CDR2 from the germline V gene are SQVTM and ANQGSEA. There are 11 residues in the CDR3. V lost 3 bases and J lost 11, with 13 bases in between. The CDR3 loop reads CSVDRGIRAFF. In DNA form, the CDR3 reads TGCAGCGTTGACAGGGGAATCCGCGCTTTCTTT. Supplemented by reference TRBV29-1 and TRBJ1-1, the full variable domain reads SAVISQKPSRDICQRGTSLTIQCQVDSQVTMMFWYRQQPGQSLTLIATANQGSEATYESGFVIDKFPISRPNLTFSTLTVSNMSPEDSSIYLCSVDRGIRAFFGQGTRLTVV.

CDR3 DNA sequence: TGTGCCAGCAGCTTACCGGAGAACTATGGCTACACCTTC. Its translation: CASSLPENYGYTF. The chain joins TRBV7-9 to TRBJ1-2; D not resolved. V lost 2 bases, J lost 2 bases, and 6 bases lay in between. Germline V gene lookup returns CDR1 SEHNR and CDR2 FQNEAQ (reference sequence). This CDR3 has 13 amino acids.

This clonotype appeared a few times. The chain links TRBV7-9 to TRBJ2-1; 14 nucleotides match TRBD2. The CDR3 consists of 19 residues. Germline V gene sequence: CDR1 SEHNR, CDR2 FQNEAQ (reference sequence). Trimming at V came to 1 base and at J to 4 bases, leaving 9 bases not matched to a gene. CDR3 DNA sequence: TGTGCCAGCAGCTTAGGCGGGACTAGCGGGAGTTCGGGTTACAATGAGCAGTTCTTC. Translating gives CASSLGGTSGSSGYNEQFF.

This rearrangement joins TRBV7-9 to TRBJ2-1; maybe TRBD2 (7 bases). V gave up 2 bases and J gave up 14 bases, with 19 bases separating them. This CDR3 contains 14 residues. CDR1 and CDR2 (germline): SEHNR, FQNEAQ (reference sequence). The CDR3 coding sequence is TGTGCCAGCAGCTTATTGGCGGGGGCACGGGAGAAGTTCTTC. Its protein is CASSLLAGAREKFF. The variable domain in full, completed from reference TRBV7-9 and TRBJ2-1, reads DTGVSQNPRHKITKRGQNVTFRCDPISEHNRLYWYRQTLGQGPEFLTYFQNEAQLEKSRLLSDRFSAERPKGSFSTLEIQRTEQGDSAMYLCASSLLAGAREKFFGPGTRLTVL.

The chain is built from TRBV7-9 and TRBJ2-7, with D unresolved. Trimming shortened V by 4 bases and J by 2 bases, and 9 bases separated the two germline ends. Germline V gives CDR1 SEHNR, CDR2 FQNEAQ (reference sequence). The CDR3 is made up of 13 amino acids. The CDR3 nucleotides are TGTGCCAGCAGCTCACCCTCCGCCTACGAGCAGTACTTC. This encodes CASSSPSAYEQYF.

This clonotype was counted a few times. The chain links TRBV7-6 to TRBJ1-1; 7 nucleotides align to TRBD1. This CDR3 is 14 amino acids long. Germline CDR1 reads SGHVS; CDR2 reads FNYEAQ. Unmatched junction bases numbered 8, after V lost 5 bases and J lost 5 bases. In DNA form, the CDR3 reads TGTGCCAGCAGCCCCCAGGGGGACAAGACTGAAGCTTTCTTT. This translates into CASSPQGDKTEAFF.

This clonotype showed up just a few times. V usage is TRBV7-6 and J usage is TRBJ2-1; tentatively, D is TRBD2 (5 bases). Germline V gene lookup returns CDR1 SGHVS and CDR2 FNYEAQ. This CDR3 has 15 residues. Deletions cut 4 bases from V and 0 bases from J, with 10 bases between. CDR3 DNA: TGTGCCAGCAGCTCGGAGCGGAGCTCCTACAATGAGCAGTTCTTC. Translation: CASSSERSSYNEQFF.

CDR3 protein: CASSLTGGKSDTQYF. The DNA for the CDR3 is TGTGCCAGCAGCCTGACAGGGGGCAAATCAGATACGCAGTATTTT. The V and J genes are TRBV7-9 and TRBJ2-3, with 10 positions matching TRBD1. This CDR3 has 15 amino acids. Germline V gene sequence: CDR1 SEHNR, CDR2 FQNEAQ (reference sequence). V dropped 5 bases and J dropped 4; count of bases not matched to a gene: 6.

The chain has TRBV10-3 and TRBJ1-1, with D perhaps matching TRBD1 (5 bases). The CDR3 consists of 15 residues. CDR1 is ENHRY and CDR2 is SYGVKD in the germline V gene. V was shortened by 2 bases and J by 4 bases, with 14 bases between the two germline ends. The CDR3 sequence is CAISEGERGGTEAFF. CDR3 coding DNA: TGTGCCATCAGTGAGGGGGAGAGGGGTGGCACTGAAGCTTTCTTT.

J is TRBJ2-3 and V is TRBV14, with no clear D. Trimming took 2 bases from V and 2 from J, leaving 11 bases between them. CDR1 is SGHDN, CDR2 FVKESK, per germline. The CDR3 runs 15 residues. The CDR3 loop is CASSQQWVPTDTQYF. The CDR3, as DNA: TGTGCCAGCAGCCAACAGTGGGTGCCCACAGATACGCAGTATTTT. Full variable domain (missing parts from reference TRBV14 and TRBJ2-3): EAGVTQFPSHSVIEKGQTVTLRCDPISGHDNLYWYRRVMGKEIKFLLHFVKESKQDESGMPNNRFLAERTGGTYSTLKVQPAELEDSGVYFCASSQQWVPTDTQYFGPGTRLTVL.

The chain joins TRBV15 to TRBJ1-4, with TRBD1 matching over 7 bases. The germline gives CDR1 LNHNV, CDR2 YYDKDF (reference sequence). J lost 8 bases, V lost 5 bases, and 11 bases had no gene match. CDR3 length: 15 residues. CDR3 coding DNA: TGTGCCACCAGCGCCGCCGACAGGGTCGGGGAAAAACTGTTTTTT. Translation gives CATSAADRVGEKLFF.

J is TRBJ2-5 and V is TRBV19; D assignment may be TRBD1 or TRBD2 (6 bases each). Trimming left V 5 bases short and J 5 bases short, with 18 bases between. From germline, CDR1 is LNHDA and CDR2 SQIVND (reference sequence). CDR3 length: 15 amino acids. CDR3 sequence reads: CASSPSPGGWETQYF. DNA of the CDR3: TGTGCCAGTAGTCCCTCGCCCGGGGGCTGGGAGACCCAGTACTTC. Together with reference TRBV19 and TRBJ2-5, the CDR3 gives the full variable domain: DGGITQSPKYLFRKEGQNVTLSCEQNLNHDAMYWYRQDPGQGLRLIYYSQIVNDFQKGDIAEGYSVSREKKESFPLTVTSAQKNPTAFYLCASSPSPGGWETQYFGPGTRLLVL.